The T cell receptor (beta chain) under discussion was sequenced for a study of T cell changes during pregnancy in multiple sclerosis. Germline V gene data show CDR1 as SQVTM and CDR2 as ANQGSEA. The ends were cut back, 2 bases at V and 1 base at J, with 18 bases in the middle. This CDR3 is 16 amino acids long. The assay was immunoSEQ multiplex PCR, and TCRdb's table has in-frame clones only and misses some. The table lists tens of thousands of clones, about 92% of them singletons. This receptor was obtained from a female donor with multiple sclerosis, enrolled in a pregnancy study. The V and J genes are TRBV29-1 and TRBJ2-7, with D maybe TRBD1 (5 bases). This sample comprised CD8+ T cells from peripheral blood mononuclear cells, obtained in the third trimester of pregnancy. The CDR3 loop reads CSVESLDATGSYEQYF. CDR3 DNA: TGCAGCGTTGAATCCCTAGATGCCACAGGTTCCTACGAGCAGTACTTC.